The rows below give T cell receptor beta chains drawn from one sample of a study of beta chain features in type 1 diabetes. The repertoire was sequenced with immunoSEQ multiplex PCR; TCRdb's copy has only in-frame clones and lacks some. The top ten clones hold less than 0.025% of a sample with approximately 730,000 clones, around an eighth of them seen once. Sequencing input: naive CD4+ T cells from blood. The receptors shown here come from a man aged 18 to 29 with type 1 diabetes. Both conserved end residues are part of each CDR3. Each record gives: V gene, J gene, D gene, clone size, CDR3 protein, CDR3 DNA. A D gene is named only where the DNA matches it firmly. Where a row states a size, it is once, few, many or the class of an expanded clone; other rows omit it.

TRBV28	TRBJ2-5	TRBD2	few	CASITSGGPQETQYF	TGTGCCAGCATAACAAGCGGGGGGCCCCAAGAGACCCAGTACTTC
TRBV5-1	TRBJ2-7	TRBD1	.	CASSVGTGVPEQYF	TGCGCCAGCAGCGTCGGGACAGGGGTCCCCGAGCAGTACTTC
TRBV27	TRBJ2-2	.	.	CATRWGDVTGELFF	TGTGCCACCCGGTGGGGGGACGTCACCGGGGAGCTGTTTTTT
TRBV6-5	TRBJ1-5	.	.	CASSPTEGNQPQHF	TGTGCCAGCAGCCCCACGGAGGGCAATCAGCCCCAGCATTTT
TRBV30	TRBJ1-6	TRBD1	.	CAWYGQGDSPLHF	TGTGCCTGGTACGGACAGGGGGATTCACCCCTCCACTTT
TRBV25-1	TRBJ1-5	.	.	CASSDGGNHQPQHF	TGTGCCAGCAGTGACGGAGGGAACCATCAGCCCCAGCATTTT
TRBV7-9	TRBJ2-3	.	.	CASSRSADTQYF	TGTGCCAGCAGCCGCTCCGCAGATACGCAGTATTTT
TRBV13	TRBJ2-5	TRBD2	few	CASSRRLAGGYQETQYF	TGTGCCAGCAGCCGCCGACTAGCGGGGGGATACCAAGAGACCCAGTACTTC
TRBV7-7	TRBJ2-5	.	.	CASSSGAETQYF	TGTGCCAGCAGCTCTGGTGCAGAGACCCAGTACTTC
TRBV14	TRBJ2-1	.	.	CASSQGRGRNEQFF	TGTGCCAGCAGCCAGGGGCGGGGAAGGAATGAGCAGTTCTTC
TRBV5-1	TRBJ2-6	.	.	CASSLNMAAGANVLTF	TGCGCCAGCAGCCTAAACATGGCAGCTGGGGCCAACGTCCTGACTTTC
TRBV18	TRBJ2-7	TRBD1	.	CASSPTTGSSYEQYF	TGTGCCAGCTCACCCACGACAGGGAGCTCCTACGAGCAGTACTTC
TRBV13	TRBJ2-7	.	.	CASSLGAGELYEQYF	TGTGCCAGCAGCTTAGGGGCAGGGGAGCTCTACGAGCAGTACTTC
TRBV25-1	TRBJ2-5	.	few	CASSDIVETQYF	TGTGCCAGCAGTGACATAGTGGAGACCCAGTACTTC
TRBV7-3	TRBJ2-3	TRBD2	.	CASSSTGGGTDTQYF	TGTGCCAGCAGCTCCACGGGGGGAGGCACAGATACGCAGTATTTT
TRBV15	TRBJ2-5	TRBD1	few	CATSTGQGIEETQYF	TGTGCCACCAGCACCGGACAGGGCATTGAGGAGACCCAGTACTTC
TRBV20-1	TRBJ1-2	.	.	CSARALGYTF	TGCAGTGCTAGAGCGTTGGGCTACACCTTC
TRBV30	TRBJ1-2	.	few	CAWSVVRVGGYTF	TGTGCCTGGAGTGTAGTCCGGGTTGGGGGCTACACCTTC
TRBV30	TRBJ1-3	TRBD1	.	CAWSVPRGPGNTIYF	TGTGCCTGGAGTGTACCGAGGGGGCCTGGAAACACCATATATTTT
TRBV12-5	TRBJ2-1	.	.	CASGLVRGGTPLRDEQFF	TGTGCTAGTGGTTTGGTTAGGGGTGGCACTCCGCTTCGGGATGAGCAGTTCTTC
TRBV6-1	TRBJ2-7	TRBD1	few	CASVGTGVPYEQYF	TGTGCCAGCGTAGGGACAGGGGTCCCCTACGAGCAGTACTTC
TRBV30	TRBJ1-4	.	few	CAWSDGRINEKLFF	TGTGCCTGGAGTGATGGCAGAATAAATGAAAAACTGTTTTTT
TRBV27	TRBJ2-1	.	few	CASRSYNEQFF	TGTGCCAGCCGCTCCTACAATGAGCAGTTCTTC
TRBV10-3	TRBJ2-5	.	.	CAISVRQEETQYF	TGTGCCATCAGTGTTCGACAGGAAGAGACCCAGTACTTC
TRBV4-1	TRBJ2-1	TRBD2	.	CASGTGLAGGRGNEQFF	TGCGCCAGCGGGACGGGACTAGCGGGGGGCCGTGGCAATGAGCAGTTCTTC
TRBV19	TRBJ2-2	TRBD2	few	CASSSRLLAAGELFF	TGTGCCAGTAGCTCCAGACTACTAGCGGCCGGGGAGCTGTTTTTT
TRBV7-9	TRBJ2-7	.	few	CASSPSSGRDEQYF	TGTGCCAGCAGCCCCTCCTCGGGGCGGGACGAGCAGTACTTC
TRBV25-1	TRBJ2-1	.	few	CASRLAVGEQFF	TGTGCCAGTAGACTCGCCGTGGGTGAGCAGTTCTTC
TRBV7-8	TRBJ2-7	.	.	CASSRARGRGPYEQYF	TGTGCCAGCAGCAGAGCCAGGGGTCGTGGCCCCTACGAGCAGTACTTC
TRBV9	TRBJ1-1	TRBD1	.	CASSVATGVRTEAFF	TGTGCCAGCAGCGTAGCTACAGGGGTAAGGACTGAAGCTTTCTTT
TRBV6-5	TRBJ1-3	.	.	CASSYGQISGNTIYF	TGTGCCAGCAGTTATGGTCAGATCTCTGGAAACACCATATATTTT
TRBV6-5	TRBJ2-5	.	.	CASSYWTGGGETQYF	TGTGCCAGCAGTTACTGGACAGGTGGAGGGGAGACCCAGTACTTC
TRBV18	TRBJ2-2	.	.	CASSDRDGLNTGELFF	TGTGCCAGCTCAGACCGGGACGGACTGAACACCGGGGAGCTGTTTTTT
TRBV6-1	TRBJ1-4	.	.	CASRSGDEKLFF	TGTGCCAGCAGGTCTGGGGACGAAAAACTGTTTTTT
TRBV15	TRBJ2-1	.	few	CATSPEGQGLAYNEQFF	TGTGCCACCAGCCCCGAGGGCCAGGGGCTAGCCTACAATGAGCAGTTCTTC
TRBV18	TRBJ1-1	.	few	CASSPVGDTEAFF	TGTGCCAGCTCACCAGTGGGGGACACTGAAGCTTTCTTT
TRBV2	TRBJ1-2	.	.	CASNLGGNGYTF	TGTGCCAGCAACTTAGGGGGGAATGGCTACACCTTC
TRBV5-1	TRBJ2-1	TRBD2	few	CASSYLAGAWNEQFF	TGCGCCAGCAGCTACTTAGCGGGGGCGTGGAATGAGCAGTTCTTC
TRBV18	TRBJ2-7	.	few	CASSQAPERTYEQYF	TGTGCCAGCTCACAGGCGCCAGAACGGACCTACGAGCAGTACTTC
TRBV30	TRBJ1-1	.	few	CAWSRNLNTEAFF	TGTGCCTGGAGTAGAAACCTGAACACTGAAGCTTTCTTT
TRBV5-1	TRBJ1-5	.	.	CASSLAADVGQPQHF	TGCGCCAGCAGCTTGGCGGCGGACGTCGGGCAGCCCCAGCATTTT
TRBV11-2	TRBJ2-3	.	few	CASSLATGDTQYF	TGTGCCAGCAGCTTAGCGACGGGAGATACGCAGTATTTT